One sample yielded the 8 T cell receptor beta chains listed below, sequenced in a study of cytomegalovirus exposure and HLA in healthy donors. PCR used 60 Vbeta primers and 13 Jbeta primers. The repertoire was sequenced with immunoSEQ multiplex PCR; TCRdb's copy has only in-frame clones and lacks some. The sample holds approximately 120,000 clones, over 65% seen once. Sequenced sample: PBMCs. These receptor sequences come from a man younger than 35 in good health and CMV-seronegative.

The rearrangement joins TRBV21-1 to TRBJ2-7; whether TRBD2, the table's D call, matches the DNA was not checked. TRBV21-1 is a listed pseudogene. This CDR3 has 16 amino acids. In DNA, the CDR3 is TGTGCCAGCAGCAAAGGGGGGGGGCAGGCGCACTGCGAGCAGTACTTC. This codes for CASSKGGGQAHCEQYF.

This clone was picked up one time. One end of the junction varies from germline; a read error may be responsible. The chain joins TRBV7-9 to TRBJ1-2; no firm D call. Germline assignment: CDR1 SEHNR and CDR2 FQNEAQ (reference sequence). The CDR3 spans 15 residues. The CDR3 DNA reads TGTGCCAGCAGCTTAATAGAACAGCTCCCGGATGGCTGCACCTTC. It is translated as CASSLIEQLPDGCTF.

The CDR3 coding sequence is TGTGCCAGTAGTCCGACAGAGAGCTATGGCTACACCTTC. It is translated as CASSPTESYGYTF. This chain joins TRBV19 and TRBJ1-2, with D perhaps TRBD1 (5 bases). CDR3 size: 13 residues. CDR1 is LNHDA, CDR2 SQIVND, per germline (reference sequence). Trimming pared 5 bases from V and 4 bases from J, leaving 11 bases between. Filled out from reference TRBV19 and TRBJ1-2, the complete variable domain reads DGGITQSPKYLFRKEGQNVTLSCEQNLNHDAMYWYRQDPGQGLRLIYYSQIVNDFQKGDIAEGYSVSREKKESFPLTVTSAQKNPTAFYLCASSPTESYGYTFGSGTRLTVV.

The J gene is TRBJ1-1, the V gene TRBV27; the D gene is possibly TRBD1 (5 bases). Germline CDR1 is MNHEY and CDR2 is SMNVEV (reference sequence). The CDR3 is made up of 14 amino acids. V gave up 1 base and J gave up 4 bases, with 10 bases separating them. The CDR3, as DNA: TGTGCCAGCAGTTTATATCAGGGAGGCACTGAAGCTTTCTTT. Translated: CASSLYQGGTEAFF.

This clone was counted only a few times. The chain joins TRBV18 to TRBJ2-7, with TRBD2 matching over 10 bases. Germline CDR1 is KGHSH and CDR2 is LQKENI. Trimming took 5 bases from V and 2 from J; bases not matched to a gene: 0. This CDR3 comprises 13 residues. The CDR3 is CASSGLAAYEQYF. The DNA for the CDR3 is TGTGCCAGCTCAGGACTAGCGGCCTACGAGCAGTACTTC. The whole variable domain, remainder taken from reference TRBV18 and TRBJ2-7, is NAGVMQNPRHLVRRRGQEARLRCSPMKGHSHVYWYRQLPEEGLKFMVYLQKENIIDESGMPKERFSAEFPKEGPSILRIQQVVRGDSAAYFCASSGLAAYEQYFGPGTRLTVT.

Only one count was recorded for this clone. V gene TRBV6-1 combines with J gene TRBJ1-6, with 7 nucleotides matching TRBD1. Trimming at V came to 5 bases and at J to 8 bases, leaving 3 bases not matched to a gene. The CDR3 has 13 amino acids. Germline loops: CDR1 MNHNS, CDR2 SASEGT. CDR3 loop: CASSLDRYSPLHF. CDR3 bases: TGTGCCAGCAGTCTGGACAGGTATTCACCCCTCCACTTT.

J is TRBJ1-2 and V is TRBV5-1, with D possibly TRBD1 on 5 matching bases. Germline V gene data show CDR1 as SGHRS and CDR2 as YFSETQ. Deletions cut 0 bases from V and 8 bases from J, with 14 bases between. The CDR3 contains 14 residues. The CDR3 is CASSLEGEARGYTF. CDR3 nucleotides: TGCGCCAGCAGCTTGGAAGGGGAAGCGCGAGGCTACACCTTC.

There are a few counts of this clone. The V gene is TRBV7-2, the J gene TRBJ2-4, with TRBD2 as a possible D gene (5 bases). V was pared by 5 bases and J by 1 base, with 15 bases between. The germline V gene has CDR1 SGHTA and CDR2 FQGNSA. The CDR3 extends over 16 amino acids. The CDR3 spells CASSVTVWEAKNIQYF. CDR3 DNA: TGTGCCAGCAGCGTAACAGTTTGGGAGGCCAAAAACATTCAGTACTTC.